A single T cell receptor beta chain is shown here with its context. As yet, its antigen is unknown. The CDR3 is 13 amino acids. Germline V gives CDR1 SEHNR, CDR2 FQNEAQ (reference sequence). Trimming took 4 bases from V and 3 from J, leaving 10 bases between them. The data are from a study of cytomegalovirus exposure and HLA in healthy donors. Findings of the study overall: It was approximately 160 TCR beta chains that were listed as cytomegalovirus-associated.

Clones were read by immunoSEQ multiplex PCR, and TCRdb kept only the in-frame ones, dropping some. This sample carries 75,000 to 90,000 clones, about 95% of them seen once, and the ten largest clones take over 1.5%. The chain has TRBV7-9 and TRBJ2-7; D is perhaps TRBD1 (6 bases). Sample: PBMCs. The clonotype originates from a man aged 18 to 35 in good health and CMV-seropositive. The CDR3, as DNA: TGTGCCAGCAGCTCTGGACAGAGCTACGAGCAGTACTTC. Its translation: CASSSGQSYEQYF. Complete variable domain (other parts from reference TRBV7-9 and TRBJ2-7): DTGVSQNPRHKITKRGQNVTFRCDPISEHNRLYWYRQTLGQGPEFLTYFQNEAQLEKSRLLSDRFSAERPKGSFSTLEIQRTEQGDSAMYLCASSSGQSYEQYFGPGTRLTVT.